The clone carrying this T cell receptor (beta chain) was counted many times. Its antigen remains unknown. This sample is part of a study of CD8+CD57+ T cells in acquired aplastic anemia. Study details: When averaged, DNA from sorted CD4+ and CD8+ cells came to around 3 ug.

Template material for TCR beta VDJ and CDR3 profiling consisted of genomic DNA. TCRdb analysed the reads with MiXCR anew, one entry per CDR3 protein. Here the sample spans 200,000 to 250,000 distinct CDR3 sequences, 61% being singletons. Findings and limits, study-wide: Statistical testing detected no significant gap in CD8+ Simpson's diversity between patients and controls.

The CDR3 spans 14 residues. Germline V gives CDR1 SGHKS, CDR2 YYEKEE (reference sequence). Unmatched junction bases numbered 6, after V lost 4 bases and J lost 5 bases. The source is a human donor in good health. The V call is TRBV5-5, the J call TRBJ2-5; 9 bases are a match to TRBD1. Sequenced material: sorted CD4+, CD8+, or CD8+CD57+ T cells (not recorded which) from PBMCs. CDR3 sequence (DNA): TGTGCCAGCAGCACCAGGACAGGGGAGGAGACCCAGTACTTC. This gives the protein CASSTRTGEETQYF. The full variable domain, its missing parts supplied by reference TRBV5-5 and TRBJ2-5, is DAGVTQSPTHLIKTRGQQVTLRCSPISGHKSVSWYQQVLGQGPQFIFQYYEKEERGRGNFPDRFSARQFPNYSSELNVNALLLGDSALYLCASSTRTGEETQYFGPGTRLLVL.